A single sample gave rise to the 14 T cell receptor beta chains below, sequenced in a study of cytomegalovirus exposure and HLA in healthy donors. 13 Jbeta primers and 60 Vbeta primers were used for the PCR. The repertoire was sequenced with immunoSEQ multiplex PCR; TCRdb's copy has only in-frame clones and lacks some. The sample contains some 130,000 clones, more than 75% of which appear only once. Sequencing was done on a sample of PBMCs. Receptors were obtained from a female donor in good health and CMV-seronegative.

This rearrangement joins TRBV6-5 to TRBJ2-5, with D possibly being TRBD2 (5 bases). The CDR3 is 15 residues long. CDR1 MNHEY and CDR2 SVGAGI come from the germline V gene. Between the trimmed V and J ends, which lost 6 bases and 1 base, there was a span of 15 bases. The CDR3 spells CASSSSSGVQETQYF. Here the CDR3 DNA reads TGTGCCAGCAGCTCCTCGAGCGGTGTCCAAGAGACCCAGTACTTC.

The CDR3 loop is CAWSVWQGIGETQYF. CDR3 in DNA: TGTGCCTGGAGTGTTTGGCAGGGGATCGGAGAGACCCAGTACTTC. The chain employs TRBV30 and TRBJ2-5, with D perhaps matching TRBD1 (6 bases). Germline V gene sequence: CDR1 GTSNPN, CDR2 SVGIG (reference sequence). Trimming took 0 bases from V and 4 from J, leaving 15 bases between them. This CDR3 has 15 residues.

In the case of this clone: Other DNA sequences from this sample encode an identical CDR3 as well. This chain uses TRBV7-2 with TRBJ2-5, with D maybe TRBD2 (6 bases). The germline V gene encodes CDR1 SGHTA and CDR2 FQGNSA. V was shortened by 5 bases and J by 5 bases, with 12 bases between the two germline ends. The CDR3 extends over 13 amino acids. This chain's CDR3 is CASSLGGRETQYF. CDR3 bases: TGTGCCAGCAGCCTCGGGGGAAGGGAGACCCAGTACTTC.

The chain links TRBV7-2 to TRBJ2-7, with 7 bases identical to TRBD2. Trimming at V came to 4 bases and at J to 1 base, leaving 4 bases not matched to a gene. CDR3 length: 14 residues. Looked up from germline, CDR1 is SGHTA and CDR2 is FQGNSA. The CDR3 spells CASSSPGGSYEQYF. CDR3 in DNA: TGTGCCAGCAGCTCCCCGGGAGGTTCCTACGAGCAGTACTTC.

The rearrangement uses TRBV2 and TRBJ1-5; D is uncertain. Germline V gene data show CDR1 as SNHLY and CDR2 as FYNNEI. V lost 5 bases, J lost 3 bases, and 5 bases lay in between. The CDR3 extends over 12 amino acids. The CDR3 spells CASSQFNQPQHF. Here the CDR3 DNA reads TGTGCCAGCAGTCAATTCAATCAGCCCCAGCATTTT.

The chain links TRBV27 to TRBJ1-5, with D perhaps matching TRBD1 (6 bases). This CDR3 has 16 residues. Looked up from germline, CDR1 is MNHEY and CDR2 is SMNVEV (reference sequence). The ends were cut back, 0 bases at V and 8 bases at J, with 17 bases in the middle. The chain's CDR3 is CASSLSGRGRGKPQHF. The CDR3 DNA reads as TGTGCCAGCAGTTTATCCGGCAGGGGCCGTGGGAAGCCCCAGCATTTT.

The gene calls are TRBV11-3 and TRBJ2-1; D may be TRBD2 (7 bases). Deletions cut 5 bases from V and 6 bases from J, with 11 bases between. The CDR3 covers 13 residues. The germline gives CDR1 SGHNT, CDR2 YENEEA. The CDR3 DNA reads as TGTGCCAGCAGCACCGGGGGGCTCAATGAGCAGTTCTTC. Translated: CASSTGGLNEQFF.

The CDR3 loop is CASSGQSQETQYF. In DNA, the CDR3 is TGTGCCAGCAGCGGACAGTCCCAAGAGACCCAGTACTTC. V gene TRBV5-6 combines with J gene TRBJ2-5; the D gene is possibly TRBD1 (6 bases). The V end lost 4 bases, the J end lost 1 base, and 8 bases lay between the germline ends. CDR1 SGHDT and CDR2 YYEEEE come from the germline V gene. The CDR3 is 13 residues long.

V gene TRBV5-1 combines with J gene TRBJ1-1, with 7 nucleotides matching TRBD1. The CDR3 length is 16 residues. Germline V CDR1 and CDR2: SGHRS, YFSETQ. Trimming took 4 bases from V and 0 from J; bases not matched to a gene: 9. The CDR3 reads CASSAGTAFMNTEAFF. In DNA form, the CDR3 reads TGCGCCAGCAGCGCCGGGACAGCCTTCATGAACACTGAAGCTTTCTTT.

The V call is TRBV6-5, the J call TRBJ1-2, with D possibly matching TRBD1 (6 bases). This CDR3 has 14 amino acids. V was clipped by 2 bases and J by 1 base, with 8 bases between them. Germline-derived CDR1 and CDR2 are MNHEY and SVGAGI. CDR3 DNA: TGTGCCAGCAGTTACCGGGACAATAACTATGGCTACACCTTC. It codes for CASSYRDNNYGYTF.

This clone was seen only a few times. The rearrangement joins TRBV7-6 to TRBJ2-7, with D possibly matching TRBD1 (6 bases). This CDR3 has 13 residues. Trimming removed 3 bases from V and 6 bases from J, with 12 bases in between. CDR1 SGHVS and CDR2 FNYEAQ come from the germline V gene. Here the CDR3 reads CASSFETGREQYF. The DNA for the CDR3 is TGTGCCAGCAGCTTTGAAACAGGGCGCGAGCAGTACTTC. The variable domain in full, with the rest retrieved from reference TRBV7-6 and TRBJ2-7, is GAGVSQSPRYKVTKRGQDVALRCDPISGHVSLYWYRQALGQGPEFLTYFNYEAQQDKSGLPNDRFSAERPEGSISTLTIQRTEQRDSAMYRCASSFETGREQYFGPGTRLTVT.

The CDR3 here is CASSPSGTSRGGDTQYF. CDR3 sequence (DNA): TGCGCCAGCAGCCCTAGCGGGACTAGTCGCGGGGGAGATACGCAGTATTTT. This rearrangement joins TRBV4-3 to TRBJ2-3; TRBD2 agrees at 9 bases. V lost 4 bases and J lost 5; bases outside the gene matches: 13. The V gene's germline CDR1 is LGHNA and CDR2 YSLEER. The CDR3 loop spans 17 amino acids.

This chain links TRBV7-2 with TRBJ2-7; 8 nucleotides match TRBD2. CDR3 length: 15 residues. The germline CDR1 and CDR2 sequences are SGHTA and FQGNSA. The junction had 7 bases not matched to a gene; V was cut back by 5 bases and J by 1 base. The CDR3 here is CASSTRAGASYEQYF. The CDR3 DNA sequence: TGTGCCAGCAGCACTCGAGCGGGGGCTTCCTACGAGCAGTACTTC.

This clone was detected a few times. The rearrangement joins TRBV4-3 to TRBJ2-1; TRBD1 matches at 9 bases. Trimming at V came to 4 bases and at J to 0 bases, leaving 19 bases not matched to a gene. CDR1 and CDR2 from the germline V gene are LGHNA and YSLEER. CDR3 length: 21 residues. CDR3 amino acids: CASSPFTGGGLGGSSYNEQFF. CDR3 sequence (DNA): TGCGCCAGCAGCCCCTTCACAGGGGGCGGACTTGGCGGGAGCTCCTACAATGAGCAGTTCTTC.